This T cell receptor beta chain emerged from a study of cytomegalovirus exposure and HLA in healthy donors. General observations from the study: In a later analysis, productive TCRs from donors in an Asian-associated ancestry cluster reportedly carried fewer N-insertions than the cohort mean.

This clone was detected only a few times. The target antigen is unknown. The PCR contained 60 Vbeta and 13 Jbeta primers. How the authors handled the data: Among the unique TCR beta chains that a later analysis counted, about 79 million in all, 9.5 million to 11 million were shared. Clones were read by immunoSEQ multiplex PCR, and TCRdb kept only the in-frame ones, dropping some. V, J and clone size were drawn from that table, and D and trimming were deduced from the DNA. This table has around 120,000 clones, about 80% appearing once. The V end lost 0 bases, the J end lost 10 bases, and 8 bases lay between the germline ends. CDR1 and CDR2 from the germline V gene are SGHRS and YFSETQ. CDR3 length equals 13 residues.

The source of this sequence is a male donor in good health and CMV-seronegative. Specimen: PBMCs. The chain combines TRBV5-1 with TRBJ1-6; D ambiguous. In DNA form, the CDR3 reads TGCGCCAGCAGCTTGGCCGGGATCTCACCCCTCCACTTT. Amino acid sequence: CASSLAGISPLHF.